The source of this T cell receptor beta chain is a study of cytomegalovirus exposure and HLA in healthy donors. The wider study: Falling in the Caucasian-associated ancestry cluster were roughly 86% of under 450 genotyped donors.

This CDR3 is built from 14 residues. Germline V gene lookup returns CDR1 SEHNR and CDR2 FQNEAQ (reference sequence). PCR was performed using 60 Vbeta and 13 Jbeta primers. Clones were sequenced by immunoSEQ multiplex PCR, and TCRdb holds only the in-frame ones, with some missing. The data hold about 82,000 clones, with around 73% observed a single time. Study-level points and caveats: Some TCR beta chains (roughly 160 of them) were listed as cytomegalovirus-associated.

About this clone: Antigen specificity is unknown. One junction end disagrees with the germline gene, perhaps due to a read error.

Input material: PBMCs. The TCR sequence derives from a man in his forties or fifties in good health and CMV-seronegative. The chain combines TRBV7-9 with TRBJ2-7; 8 bases match TRBD1. Here the CDR3 DNA reads TGTGCCAGCAGCTTACAGGGGGCGCGCTACGGGCAGTACTTC. It translates to CASSLQGARYGQYF.